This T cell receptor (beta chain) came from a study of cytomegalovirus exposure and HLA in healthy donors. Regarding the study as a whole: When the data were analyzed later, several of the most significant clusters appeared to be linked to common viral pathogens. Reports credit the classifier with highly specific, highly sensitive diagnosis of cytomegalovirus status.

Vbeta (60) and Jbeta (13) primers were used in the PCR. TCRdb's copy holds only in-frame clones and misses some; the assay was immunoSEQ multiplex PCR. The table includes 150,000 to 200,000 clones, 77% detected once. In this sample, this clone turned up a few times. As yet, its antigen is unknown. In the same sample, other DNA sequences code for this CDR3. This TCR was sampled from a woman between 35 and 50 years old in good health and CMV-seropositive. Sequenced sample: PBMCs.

CDR3 protein: CASSQAEYGYTF. CDR3 in DNA: TGTGCCAGCAGCCAGGCGGAGTATGGCTACACCTTC. The gene calls are TRBV4-2 and TRBJ1-2; the D is unclear. Trimming pared 3 bases from V and 5 bases from J, leaving 7 bases between. Germline CDR1 is LGHNA and CDR2 is YNFKEQ. The CDR3 is 12 residues long.